This T cell receptor beta chain was observed in a study of cytomegalovirus exposure and HLA in healthy donors. General study results and limits: Rare sequences made up most TCRs, while some public TCRs were found in many donors.

The CDR3 runs to 14 residues. Germline-derived CDR1 and CDR2 are MNHNS and SASEGT. V shed 8 bases, J shed 5 bases, and the junction held 7 bases outside the gene matches. Notes on this clone: Antigen specificity is unknown.

The PCR made use of 60 Vbeta and 13 Jbeta primers. TCRdb's copy holds only in-frame clones and misses some; the assay was immunoSEQ multiplex PCR. The sample consists of approximately 240,000 clones, approximately 84% of them appearing once. This receptor was taken from a woman aged 40 to 50 in good health and CMV-seronegative. The sequenced material came from PBMCs. The chain carries TRBV6-1 and TRBJ1-4, with TRBD1 matching over 8 bases. The CDR3 DNA reads as TGTGCCAGCCAGGGGAACAGGGGGAATGAAAAACTGTTTTTT. This translates into CASQGNRGNEKLFF.